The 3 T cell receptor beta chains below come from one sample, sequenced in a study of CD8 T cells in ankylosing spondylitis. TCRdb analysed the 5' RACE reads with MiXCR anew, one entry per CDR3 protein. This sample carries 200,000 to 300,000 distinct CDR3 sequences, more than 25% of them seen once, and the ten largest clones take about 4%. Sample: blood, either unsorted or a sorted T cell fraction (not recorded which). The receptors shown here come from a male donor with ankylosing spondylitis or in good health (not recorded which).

This CDR3 is CASSSHFTDTQYF. The CDR3 DNA reads as TGTGCCAGCAGCTCCCATTTCACAGATACGCAGTATTTT. V gene TRBV11-2 combines with J gene TRBJ2-3; D gene unclear. V lost 4 bases to trimming and J lost 2 bases, with 7 bases between them. Germline V gene data show CDR1 as SGHAT and CDR2 as FQNNGV. The CDR3 runs 13 residues.

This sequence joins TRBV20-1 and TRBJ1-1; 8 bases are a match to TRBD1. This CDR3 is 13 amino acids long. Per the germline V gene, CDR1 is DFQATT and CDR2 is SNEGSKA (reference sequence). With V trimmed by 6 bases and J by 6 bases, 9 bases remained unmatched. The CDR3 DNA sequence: TGCAGTGCCGCAACAGGGGGACCGGCTGAAGCTTTCTTT. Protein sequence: CSAATGGPAEAFF.

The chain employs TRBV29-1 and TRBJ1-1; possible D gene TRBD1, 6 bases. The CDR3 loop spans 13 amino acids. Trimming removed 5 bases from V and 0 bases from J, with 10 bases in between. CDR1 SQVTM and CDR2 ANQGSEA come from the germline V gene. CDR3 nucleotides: TGCAGCGTTTACTGGGACATGAACACTGAAGCTTTCTTT. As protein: CSVYWDMNTEAFF.